This T cell receptor beta chain was identified in a study of shared clonotypes between healthy human individuals. Across the study: For every donor, three CD4 naive, three CD4 memory, two CD8 naive and one CD8 memory plates were used. Points from the study as a whole: Generally, naive subsets came out with larger estimated richness than memory subsets.

Per the authors' pipeline: Filtering differed since immunoSEQ provided only junctions, with no quality scores. Sequencing was performed with immunoSEQ multiplex PCR; in TCRdb, only in-frame clones are kept and a portion is missing. V, J and clone size are those of that table, while D and trimming were read from the DNA. The table has 330,000 or so clones, around two thirds seen once; the top ten hold about a tenth. Per germline, CDR1 KGHSH and CDR2 LQKENI. The CDR3 contains 13 residues. V was pared by 2 bases and J by 2 bases, with 7 bases between. Of note for this clone: Its target is not known.

This sequence originates from a man aged 30 to 39 in good health. Sequencing was performed on memory CD4+ T cells sorted from blood. Subset reported: CD45RA-negative fraction. The chain couples TRBV18 to TRBJ2-7; D unclear. The CDR3 DNA sequence: TGTGCCAGCTCACCAGAACGAACCTACGAGCAGTACTTC. Protein sequence: CASSPERTYEQYF.